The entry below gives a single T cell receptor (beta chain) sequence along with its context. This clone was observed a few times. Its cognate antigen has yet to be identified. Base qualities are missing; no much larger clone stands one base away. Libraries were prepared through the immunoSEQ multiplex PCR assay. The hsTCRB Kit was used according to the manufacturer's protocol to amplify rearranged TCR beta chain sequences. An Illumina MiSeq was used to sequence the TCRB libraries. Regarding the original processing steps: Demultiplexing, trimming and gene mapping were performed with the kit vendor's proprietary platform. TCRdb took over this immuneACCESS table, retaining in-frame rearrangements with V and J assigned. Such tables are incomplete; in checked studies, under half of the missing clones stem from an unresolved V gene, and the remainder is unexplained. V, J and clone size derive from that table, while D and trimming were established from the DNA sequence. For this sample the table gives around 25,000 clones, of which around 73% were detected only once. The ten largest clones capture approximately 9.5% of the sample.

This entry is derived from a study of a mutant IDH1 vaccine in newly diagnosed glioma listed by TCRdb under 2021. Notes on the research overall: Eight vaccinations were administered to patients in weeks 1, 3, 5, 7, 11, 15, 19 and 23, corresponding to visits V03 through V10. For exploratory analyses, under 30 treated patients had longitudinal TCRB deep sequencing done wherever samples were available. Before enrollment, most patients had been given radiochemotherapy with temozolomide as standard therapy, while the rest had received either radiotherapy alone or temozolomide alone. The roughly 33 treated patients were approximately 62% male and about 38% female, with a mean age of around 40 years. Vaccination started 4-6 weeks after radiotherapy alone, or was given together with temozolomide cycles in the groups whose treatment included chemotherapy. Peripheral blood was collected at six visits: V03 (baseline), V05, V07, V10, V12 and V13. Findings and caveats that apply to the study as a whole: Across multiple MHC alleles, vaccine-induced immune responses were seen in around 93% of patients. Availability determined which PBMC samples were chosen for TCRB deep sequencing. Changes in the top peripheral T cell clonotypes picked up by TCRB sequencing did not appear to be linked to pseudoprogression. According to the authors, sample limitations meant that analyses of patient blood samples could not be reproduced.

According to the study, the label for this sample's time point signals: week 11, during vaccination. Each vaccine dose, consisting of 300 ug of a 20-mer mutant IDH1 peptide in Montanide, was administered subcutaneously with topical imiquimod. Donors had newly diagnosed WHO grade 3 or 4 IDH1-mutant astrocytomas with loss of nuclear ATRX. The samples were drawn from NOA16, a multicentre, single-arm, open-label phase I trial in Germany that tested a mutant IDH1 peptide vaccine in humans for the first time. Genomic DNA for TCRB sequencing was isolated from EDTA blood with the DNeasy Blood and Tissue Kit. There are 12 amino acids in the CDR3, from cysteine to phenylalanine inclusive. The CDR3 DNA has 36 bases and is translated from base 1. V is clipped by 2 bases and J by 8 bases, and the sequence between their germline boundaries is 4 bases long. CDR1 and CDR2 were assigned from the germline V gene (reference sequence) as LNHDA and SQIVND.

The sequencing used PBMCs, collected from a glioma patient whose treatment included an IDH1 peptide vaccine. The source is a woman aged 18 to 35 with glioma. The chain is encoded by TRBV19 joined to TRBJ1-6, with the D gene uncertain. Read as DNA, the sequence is TGTGCCAGTAGTATACCAGATTCACCCCTCCACTTT. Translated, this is CASSIPDSPLHF.